This TCR beta chain was found in a study of shared clonotypes between healthy human individuals. Study at large: Every donor yielded three CD4 naive, three CD4 memory, two CD8 naive and one CD8 memory plate. The study's findings and limits: On the whole, naive subsets had larger estimated richness than memory subsets had.

The CD4+ fraction was divided into a CD45RA+ naive subset and a CD45RA-negative memory subset. Methods used by the authors: Junction-only immunoSEQ data arrived without quality scores, meaning filtering differed. The repertoire was sequenced with immunoSEQ multiplex PCR; TCRdb's copy has only in-frame clones and lacks some. Clonal size and the V and J genes are those of that table, whereas D and trimming came from the DNA. The sample includes about 1.5 million clones, about 98% of them seen just once. On this clone: Its target is not known. The sample contains more than one DNA sequence encoding this CDR3.

V was clipped by 5 bases and J by 0 bases; unmatched bases: 3. CDR1 and CDR2 from the germline V gene are SGHTA and FQGNSA. The CDR3 loop spans 15 amino acids. The sequenced material came from naive CD4+ T cells sorted from blood. The subset here: CD45RA+ positively selected. The sequence was collected from a man aged 25-45 years in good health. The rearrangement uses TRBV7-2 and TRBJ2-1, with 8 bases lining up with TRBD2. The CDR3, as DNA: TGTGCCAGCAGCCTAAGCGGGGGCTCCTACAATGAGCAGTTCTTC. This translates into CASSLSGGSYNEQFF.